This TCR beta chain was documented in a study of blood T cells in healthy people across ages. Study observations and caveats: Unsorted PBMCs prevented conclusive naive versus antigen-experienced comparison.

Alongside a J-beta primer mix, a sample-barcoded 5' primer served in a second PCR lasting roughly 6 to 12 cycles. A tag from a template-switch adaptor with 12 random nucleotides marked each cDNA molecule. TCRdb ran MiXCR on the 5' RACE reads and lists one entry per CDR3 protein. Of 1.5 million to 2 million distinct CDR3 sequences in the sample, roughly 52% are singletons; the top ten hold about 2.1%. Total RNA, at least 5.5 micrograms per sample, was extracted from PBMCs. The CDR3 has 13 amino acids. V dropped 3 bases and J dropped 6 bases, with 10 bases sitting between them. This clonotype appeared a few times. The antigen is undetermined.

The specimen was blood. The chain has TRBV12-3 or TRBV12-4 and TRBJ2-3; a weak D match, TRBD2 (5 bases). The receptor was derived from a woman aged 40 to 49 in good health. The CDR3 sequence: CASSFGRADTQYF. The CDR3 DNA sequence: TGTGCCAGCAGTTTTGGGAGAGCGGATACGCAGTATTTT.